This TCR beta chain was identified in a study of CD8 T cells in Susac syndrome. Reverse transcription used about 0.45 to 1 ug RNA and random hexamers. Amplification of the TCR beta CDR3 was carried out by immunoSEQ multiplex PCR, which spanned a total of 54 Vbeta and 13 Jbeta segments. Using its own MiXCR run on the immunoSEQ multiplex PCR reads, TCRdb lists one record per CDR3 protein. The table shows about 200,000 distinct CDR3 sequences, with roughly 92% occurring only once. Germline V gives CDR1 GTSNPN, CDR2 SVGIG (reference sequence). Trimming took 0 bases from V and 7 from J, leaving 13 bases between them. This CDR3 region has 14 residues. TCR beta sequences were obtained from blood CD8+ and CD4+ T cells. It was negative isolation that provided the CD8+ and CD4+ T cells, whereas TEMRA cells were enriched by FACS.

The origin of this receptor is a human donor in good health. Specimen: CD4+ T cells from PBMCs. The rearrangement links TRBV30 to TRBJ1-5, with D possibly matching TRBD1 (5 bases). The CDR3 DNA reads as TGTGCCTGGAGTGTACAAAGGGGTGACCAGCCCCAGCATTTT. This codes for CAWSVQRGDQPQHF. The variable domain in full, completed from reference TRBV30 and TRBJ1-5, reads SQTIHQWPATLVQPVGSPLSLECTVEGTSNPNLYWYRQAAGRGLQLLFYSVGIGQISSEVPQNLSASRPQDRQFILSSKKLLLSDSGFYLCAWSVQRGDQPQHFGDGTRLSIL.